Each of the 32 T cell receptor beta chains below was sequenced from the same sample in a study of shared clonotypes between healthy human individuals. It was CD45RO-negative cells, positively selected for CCR7, that made up naive CD8 cells, with terminally differentiated effector memory CD45RA+ cells excluded. Sequencing was performed with immunoSEQ multiplex PCR; in TCRdb, only in-frame clones are kept and a portion is missing. The sample holds 2 million or so clones, 85% to 95% seen once. Sequencing used naive CD8+ T cells sorted from blood. The receptors were sampled from a man between 18 and 29 years old in good health.

A remark on this clone: Other nucleotide sequences from this sample produce the same CDR3. The chain is built from TRBV27 and TRBJ2-1, with a weak D call TRBD2 (5 bases). The CDR3 extends over 13 amino acids. V was clipped by 3 bases and J by 4 bases, with 7 bases between them. CDR1 is MNHEY and CDR2 is SMNVEV in the germline V gene (reference sequence). In DNA, the CDR3 is TGTGCCAGCAGTTTCCCGGGGTACAATGAGCAGTTCTTC. This translates into CASSFPGYNEQFF.

The chain combines TRBV7-8 with TRBJ1-3; D is unresolved. Germline assignment: CDR1 SGHVS and CDR2 FQNEAQ. This CDR3 spans 12 amino acids. V lost 7 bases and J 3 bases, leaving 7 bases between the germline ends. CDR3 sequence (DNA): TGTGCCAGCACCTCTTATGGAAACACCATATATTTT. Protein sequence: CASTSYGNTIYF.

This chain connects TRBV4-1 to TRBJ1-5; D gene uncertain. The V end lost 2 bases, the J end lost 3 bases, and 8 bases lay between the germline ends. Germline V CDR1 and CDR2: MGHRA, YSYEKL. CDR3 length: 14 residues. This CDR3 is CASSQTTNNQPQHF. The CDR3 DNA is TGCGCCAGCAGCCAAACCACAAACAATCAGCCCCAGCATTTT.

The chain uses TRBV6-5 and TRBJ2-1; 8 nucleotides line up with TRBD1. This CDR3 is 13 amino acids long. Per germline, CDR1 MNHEY and CDR2 SVGAGI. V shed 4 bases and J 10 bases; nucleotides not matched to a gene: 6. The DNA of the CDR3 is TGTGCCAGCAGTTTGGGGGACAGGCGGGAGCAGTTCTTC. Translation: CASSLGDRREQFF.

The chain couples TRBV7-9 to TRBJ2-5; D remains ambiguous. Germline V CDR1 and CDR2: SEHNR, FQNEAQ (reference sequence). CDR3 size: 13 residues. Trimming cost V 6 bases and J 5 bases, with 13 bases left between them. As DNA, the CDR3 is TGTGCCAGCAGACGCCGACCCGGGGAGACCCAGTACTTC. Its translation: CASRRRPGETQYF.

This clone was seen once. The rearrangement uses TRBV6-1 and TRBJ1-2; D possibly corresponds to TRBD1 (5 bases). CDR1 and CDR2 (germline): MNHNS, SASEGT. The CDR3 extends over 10 amino acids. V was trimmed by 11 bases and J by 6 bases, leaving 10 bases between them. This CDR3 reads CAFRGHGYTF. CDR3 DNA: TGTGCCTTCCGGGGCCATGGCTACACCTTC.

CDR3 DNA sequence: TGTGCCAGCAGTGATGAAGGACTCCCTCCCGAGCAGTACTTC. Translating it yields CASSDEGLPPEQYF. The chain employs TRBV6-1 and TRBJ2-7; maybe TRBD2 (5 bases). Trimming cost V 3 bases and J 6 bases, with 15 bases left between them. This CDR3 has 14 residues. Looked up from germline, CDR1 is MNHNS and CDR2 is SASEGT.

The V call is TRBV7-8, the J call TRBJ2-7; TRBD1 aligns across 7 bases. CDR1 is SGHVS, CDR2 FQNEAQ, per germline. With 5 bases clipped from V and 2 bases from J, the junction kept 6 bases outside the gene matches. The CDR3 is 14 residues long. As DNA, the CDR3 is TGTGCCAGCAGCCTAGGGACAGCCCCCTACGAGCAGTACTTC. Its protein is CASSLGTAPYEQYF.

V and J are TRBV19 and TRBJ1-1, with D hard to call. The V end lost 8 bases, the J end lost 6 bases, and 7 bases lay between the germline ends. The CDR3 is made up of 10 amino acids. Germline CDR1 and CDR2: LNHDA and SQIVND (reference sequence). The CDR3 spells CASGNAEAFF. Written as DNA, the CDR3 is TGTGCCAGTGGCAACGCTGAAGCTTTCTTT.

V and J are TRBV5-1 and TRBJ1-1; 8 bases are a match to TRBD1. V shed 1 base and J 1 base; nucleotides not matched to a gene: 9. CDR1 and CDR2 from the germline V gene are SGHRS and YFSETQ. This CDR3 has 17 residues. The CDR3 nucleotides read TGCGCCAGCAGCTTGATAGACAGGGGTGAGGCGAACACTGAAGCTTTCTTT. Amino acids: CASSLIDRGEANTEAFF.

The CDR3 loop reads CASSFEGYTDTQYF. The CDR3 coding sequence is TGTGCCAGCAGCTTCGAGGGATACACAGATACGCAGTATTTT. The gene calls are TRBV7-9 and TRBJ2-3; D is possibly TRBD2 (5 bases). This CDR3 contains 14 residues. V was clipped by 3 bases and J by 2 bases, with 9 bases between them. In germline, CDR1 is SEHNR, CDR2 FQNEAQ (reference sequence).

This clone has only a few counts. V is TRBV15 and J is TRBJ1-2; 7 nucleotides line up with TRBD1. Germline V CDR1 and CDR2: LNHNV, YYDKDF (reference sequence). V lost 5 bases, J lost 0 bases, and 6 bases stayed unmatched. The CDR3 consists of 15 residues. The CDR3 spells CATSGWDRSNYGYTF. Written as DNA, the CDR3 is TGTGCCACCAGCGGCTGGGACAGATCTAACTATGGCTACACCTTC.

The rearrangement links TRBV9 to TRBJ2-2; D gene unclear. Germline CDR1 reads SGDLS; CDR2 reads YYNGEE. With 0 bases removed from V and 3 bases from J, the gap between germline ends came to 9 bases. This CDR3 is 15 amino acids long. The CDR3 nucleotides are TGTGCCAGCAGCGTAGCAGTCGGCGACACCGGGGAGCTGTTTTTT. Translated, it gives CASSVAVGDTGELFF.

The V call is TRBV7-9, the J call TRBJ1-4; 7 bases align to TRBD1. Per germline, CDR1 SEHNR and CDR2 FQNEAQ (reference sequence). The CDR3 has 16 residues. The V segment lost 5 bases and the J segment 5 bases; nucleotides outside the gene matches: 11. CDR3 protein: CASSAEGASMNEKLFF. In DNA form, the CDR3 reads TGTGCCAGCAGCGCCGAGGGGGCGTCGATGAATGAAAAACTGTTTTTT.

This clone came up a few times. This rearrangement joins TRBV27 to TRBJ2-1, with a tentative D call TRBD2 (6 bases). The CDR3 length is 13 residues. Germline CDR1 is MNHEY and CDR2 is SMNVEV (reference sequence). Between the trimmed V and J ends, which lost 10 bases and 9 bases, there was a span of 19 bases. The CDR3 nucleotides are TGTGCCACCCTCGTGGCCGTGGGAGGTGAGCAGTTCTTC. Translation gives CATLVAVGGEQFF.

This clone was recorded at least ten times. This chain joins TRBV10-2 and TRBJ1-5; TRBD1 matches 7 bases. Germline CDR1 is WSHSY and CDR2 is SAAADI. The CDR3 is 14 residues long. With 3 bases clipped from V and 3 bases from J, the junction kept 2 bases outside the gene matches. The CDR3 DNA is TGCGCCAGCAGTGATGACAGGGACAATCAGCCCCAGCATTTT. Translation gives CASSDDRDNQPQHF.

CDR3 sequence reads: CASTLATGTNEKLFF. The CDR3 DNA is TGTGCCAGCACCTTAGCTACAGGAACTAATGAAAAACTGTTTTTT. The V gene is TRBV5-6, the J gene TRBJ1-4; D might be TRBD1 (5 bases). This CDR3 spans 15 amino acids. Germline assignment: CDR1 SGHDT and CDR2 YYEEEE. V gave up 6 bases and J gave up 1 base, with 13 bases separating them.

The chain recombines TRBV28 with TRBJ1-4; TRBD1 is a possible D gene (5 bases). From germline, CDR1 is MDHEN and CDR2 SYDVKM. V dropped 7 bases and J dropped 3 bases, with 15 bases sitting between them. There are 15 residues in the CDR3. This chain's CDR3 is CASIGDSLSNEKLFF. CDR3 bases: TGTGCCAGCATCGGGGACTCCCTGTCTAATGAAAAACTGTTTTTT.

J is TRBJ2-1 and V is TRBV11-2, with 8 bases lining up with TRBD2. The ends lost 2 bases at V and 5 bases at J; junction bases unmatched: 8. The CDR3 is 16 amino acids. CDR1 and CDR2 from the germline V gene are SGHAT and FQNNGV. CDR3 sequence: CASSLQYASGHNEQFF. The CDR3 coding sequence is TGTGCCAGCAGCTTACAATACGCTAGCGGGCACAATGAGCAGTTCTTC.

The table lists this clone with a count of one. As DNA, the CDR3 is TGTGCCAGAAGCCACGACCTTCCGGGACGGCGGAATTCACCCCTCCACTTT. It is translated as CARSHDLPGRRNSPLHF. The V and J genes are TRBV5-3 and TRBJ1-6; possible D gene TRBD1, 5 bases. TRBV5-3 is marked as an open reading frame, function uncertain. The CDR3 is 17 residues long. V lost 4 bases and J 7 bases, leaving 21 bases between the germline ends.

In its sample, this clone was seen once. The chain uses TRBV11-2 and TRBJ2-4; D ambiguous. Germline CDR1 and CDR2: SGHAT and FQNNGV. The CDR3 length is 14 residues. Trimming took 1 base from V and 0 from J, leaving 4 bases between them. The chain's CDR3 is CASSLAIAKNIQYF. CDR3 nucleotide sequence: TGTGCCAGCAGCTTAGCCATAGCCAAAAACATTCAGTACTTC.

DNA of the CDR3: TGTGCCAGCAGTTTATCTGGGATTCCTAACTATGGCTACACCTTC. Translation: CASSLSGIPNYGYTF. The V gene is TRBV27, the J gene TRBJ1-2; D unresolved. V lost 0 bases, J lost 0 bases, and 8 bases lay in between. The CDR3 contains 15 residues. Germline V gives CDR1 MNHEY, CDR2 SMNVEV (reference sequence).

The rearrangement links TRBV4-1 to TRBJ2-5; D unclear. The V gene lost 0 bases and the J gene lost 1 base, with 18 bases spanning the gap. Germline CDR1 is MGHRA and CDR2 is YSYEKL. This CDR3 comprises 18 residues. The CDR3 region has the DNA TGCGCCAGCAGCCAAGATCCCCTGACTGTGGTAGCCCAAGAGACCCAGTACTTC. Its translation: CASSQDPLTVVAQETQYF.

The chain combines TRBV9 with TRBJ1-4, with a tentative D call TRBD1 (5 bases). V lost 8 bases to trimming and J lost 5 bases, with 13 bases between them. CDR1 SGDLS and CDR2 YYNGEE come from the germline V gene. CDR3 length equals 13 residues. Here the CDR3 reads CASGGAGNEKLFF. The DNA for the CDR3 is TGTGCCAGTGGAGGGGCGGGCAATGAAAAACTGTTTTTT.

The J gene is TRBJ1-2, the V gene TRBV19; maybe TRBD1 (5 bases). V shed 0 bases and J shed 2 bases, with 13 bases lying between them. This CDR3 has 16 residues. From germline, CDR1 is LNHDA and CDR2 SQIVND (reference sequence). The CDR3 DNA is TGTGCCAGTAGTATAGATCTACTGACAGAGAACTATGGCTACACCTTC. It specifies CASSIDLLTENYGYTF.

J is TRBJ1-1 and V is TRBV9, with D unresolved. This CDR3 contains 14 residues. Trimming cost V 0 bases and J 4 bases, with 10 bases left between them. The germline gives CDR1 SGDLS, CDR2 YYNGEE. The CDR3, as DNA: TGTGCCAGCAGCGTAGGTGGCGAGGGCACTGAAGCTTTCTTT. This gives the protein CASSVGGEGTEAFF. Combining the CDR3 with reference TRBV9 and TRBJ1-1 gives the whole variable domain DSGVTQTPKHLITATGQRVTLRCSPRSGDLSVYWYQQSLDQGLQFLIQYYNGEERAKGNILERFSAQQFPDLHSELNLSSLELGDSALYFCASSVGGEGTEAFFGQGTRLTVV.

Notes on this clone: The same CDR3 arises from other DNA sequences in this sample as well. The chain joins TRBV7-9 to TRBJ1-1; D may be TRBD1 (5 bases). The CDR3 loop spans 15 amino acids. Per the germline V gene, CDR1 is SEHNR and CDR2 is FQNEAQ (reference sequence). With 1 base removed from V and 0 bases from J, the gap between germline ends came to 9 bases. CDR3 sequence (DNA): TGTGCCAGCAGCTTAGGGCGGGGCCTGAACACTGAAGCTTTCTTT. Protein: CASSLGRGLNTEAFF.

The chain combines TRBV10-3 with TRBJ2-2; 8 bases line up with TRBD1. The CDR3 spans 17 residues. Germline values: CDR1 ENHRY, CDR2 SYGVKD. The trim removed 5 bases at V and 0 bases at J, leaving 8 bases unmatched. In nucleotides, the CDR3 is TGTGCCATCAGTAAGGACAGGGTTCCATCGAACACCGGGGAGCTGTTTTTT. This translates into CAISKDRVPSNTGELFF.

The rearrangement joins TRBV13 to TRBJ2-6; the D gene is possibly TRBD2 (7 bases). The germline CDR1 and CDR2 sequences are PRHDT and FYEKMQ (reference sequence). CDR3 length: 16 residues. Trimming cost V 3 bases and J 0 bases, with 9 bases left between them. In nucleotides, the CDR3 is TGTGCCAGCAGCTTGGGAGGGGGCTCTGGGGCCAACGTCCTGACTTTC. Translated, it gives CASSLGGGSGANVLTF.

The rearrangement uses TRBV19 and TRBJ2-6, with D unresolved. This CDR3 comprises 15 residues. CDR1 LNHDA and CDR2 SQIVND come from the germline V gene (reference sequence). V lost 4 bases, J lost 0 bases, and 7 bases lay in between. The CDR3 reads CASSRESSGANVLTF. DNA of the CDR3: TGTGCCAGTAGTAGGGAAAGCTCTGGGGCCAACGTCCTGACTTTC. The full variable domain, rest sourced from reference TRBV19 and TRBJ2-6, is DGGITQSPKYLFRKEGQNVTLSCEQNLNHDAMYWYRQDPGQGLRLIYYSQIVNDFQKGDIAEGYSVSREKKESFPLTVTSAQKNPTAFYLCASSRESSGANVLTFGAGSRLTVL.

This rearrangement joins TRBV6-6 to TRBJ1-3, with 7 bases lining up with TRBD1. V lost 6 bases, J lost 0 bases, and 5 bases stayed unmatched. This CDR3 contains 15 residues. The germline gives CDR1 MNHNY, CDR2 SVGAGI (reference sequence). The CDR3 is CASRAGQNSGNTIYF. The CDR3 nucleotides are TGTGCCAGCAGAGCGGGACAGAACTCTGGAAACACCATATATTTT.

V usage is TRBV19 and J usage is TRBJ1-5, with unresolved D. The germline gives CDR1 LNHDA, CDR2 SQIVND (reference sequence). Trimming took 10 bases from V and 3 from J, leaving 16 bases between them. There are 14 residues in the CDR3. As DNA, the CDR3 is TGTGCCACCGATCGAGACGGATACAATCAGCCCCAGCATTTT. Its protein is CATDRDGYNQPQHF.